The clone carrying this T cell receptor (beta chain) is a singleton in its sample. Germline V lookup: CDR1 MGHDK, CDR2 SYGVNS. The J segment lost 2 bases and the V segment lost 8 bases, leaving 2 bases of the junction unmatched. The CDR3 sequence is 15 residues long. This table comes from immunoSEQ multiplex PCR, and its TCRdb copy is limited to in-frame clones, with some not included. Of some 89,000 clones in the sample, 84% were seen once. This sample was taken from a study of OX40 agonist ivuxolimab in advanced cancers. Study information: Eligibility admitted prior anti-PD-1, anti-PD-L1 or anti-CTLA-4 therapy; around 38% had some.

The timepoints at which blood was sampled were baseline, cycle 4 day 1, and cycle 7 day 1. The TCR originated in an adult with an advanced solid tumor such as melanoma, head and neck, liver or kidney cancer. The material sequenced was CD4+ or CD8+ T cells sorted from blood, taken in a trial of the OX40 agonist ivuxolimab. The chain couples TRBV25-1 to TRBJ1-6; 11 bases agree with TRBD1. Here the CDR3 reads CASRDRGAYNSPLHF. The CDR3 DNA reads TGTGCCAGCCGGGACAGGGGGGCCTATAATTCACCCCTCCACTTT. The full variable domain, completed using reference TRBV25-1 and TRBJ1-6, is EADIYQTPRYLVIGTGKKITLECSQTMGHDKMYWYQQDPGMELHLIHYSYGVNSTEKGDLSSESTVSRIRTEHFPLTLESARPSHTSQYLCASRDRGAYNSPLHFGNGTRLTVT.